The entry below gives a single T cell receptor (beta chain) sequence along with its context. Its specificity is unknown. This sequence may be a read error, since a much larger clone differs from it by one base. The data were obtained in a study of T cells in Graves' hyperthyroidism and ophthalmopathy. The source material, RNA transcripts, was used to amplify TCR beta CDR3 regions. A first-round RT-PCR of the TCR CDR3 used the HTBI primer set. Each CDR3 protein is one row after TCRdb ran MiXCR on the multiplex PCR reads. The repertoire has over 450,000 distinct CDR3 sequences, under 15% of them found once; the top ten carry around 17%. The study's findings and limits: Researchers found most expanded thyroid clonotypes above 0.001 in blood as well. In simple terms, a model built on 13 V-J features told ophthalmopathy apart from stable hyperthyroidism.

Source material: blood. The clonotype originates from a woman under 30 with Graves' hyperthyroidism.

The CDR3 is CASSLVGEGGKLFF. CDR3 nucleotides: TGTGCCAGCAGTTTAGTGGGAGAAGGAGGAAAACTGTTTTTT. The V gene is TRBV12-3 or TRBV12-4, the J gene TRBJ1-4; D gene uncertain. The CDR3 is 14 residues long. V lost 1 base, J lost 10 bases, and 13 bases lay in between.